This T cell receptor (beta chain) is from a study of cytomegalovirus exposure and HLA in healthy donors. Use of 60 Vbeta and 13 Jbeta primers characterized the PCR. Repertoires were generated with immunoSEQ multiplex PCR, while TCRdb's copy carries only in-frame clones and drops some. The table has about 170,000 clones, approximately 77% seen once. Germline V gives CDR1 SGHRS, CDR2 YFSETQ. Trimming at V came to 0 bases and at J to 5 bases, leaving 2 bases not matched to a gene. The CDR3 contains 15 residues. V gene TRBV5-1 combines with J gene TRBJ2-5; TRBD2 matches at 12 bases. The TCR was taken from a male donor in good health and CMV-seronegative. The source material was PBMCs. The CDR3 region is CASSLGLAGDETQYF. CDR3 nucleotide sequence: TGCGCCAGCAGCTTGGGACTAGCGGGGGACGAGACCCAGTACTTC.